The next 32 T cell receptor beta chains were all read from a single sample in a study of CD8+CD57+ T cells in acquired aplastic anemia. Patients who underwent sequencing had shown CD8+CD57+ cell expansion by flow cytometry. The template for TCR beta VDJ and CDR3 sequence profiling was genomic DNA. TCRdb independently ran MiXCR on the reads; one entry per CDR3 protein. The sample includes roughly 250,000 distinct CDR3 sequences, about 80% seen only once; the top ten take approximately 40%. The sample taken for sequencing was sorted CD4+, CD8+, or CD8+CD57+ T cells (not recorded which) from PBMCs. Receptors were obtained from a human donor with aplastic anemia.

The chain uses TRBV19 and TRBJ2-1; weak D call: TRBD1 (6 bases). The V gene's germline CDR1 is LNHDA and CDR2 SQIVND (reference sequence). V dropped 5 bases and J dropped 3 bases, with 17 bases sitting between them. CDR3 size: 16 residues. The CDR3 region has the DNA TGTGCCAGTAGTGTTGGGACAAGGTGGGGCTACAATGAGCAGTTCTTC. This encodes CASSVGTRWGYNEQFF.

V and J are TRBV20-1 and TRBJ2-7, with 10 bases lining up with TRBD2. This CDR3 is built from 15 residues. V was clipped by 6 bases and J by 2 bases; unmatched bases: 10. Germline CDR1 and CDR2: DFQATT and SNEGSKA (reference sequence). The CDR3 loop is CSAHSLAGIPYEQYF. Here the CDR3 DNA reads TGCAGTGCGCACTCACTAGCGGGGATTCCCTACGAGCAGTACTTC.

As for this clonotype: At one end, the junction sequence differs from germline, possibly due to a read error. The V and J genes are TRBV7-3 and TRBJ2-7; tentatively, D is TRBD2 (6 bases). Germline V gene lookup returns CDR1 SGHTA and CDR2 FQGTGA. The CDR3 loop spans 14 amino acids. This CDR3 reads CASSSRGTSGEPQF. The DNA of the CDR3 is TGTGCCAGCAGTTCTCGCGGGACTTCGGGAGAGCCCCAGTTC.

This clonotype was recorded only once. Its ends do not fully match the called genes, so a read error is possible. This rearrangement joins TRBV15 to TRBJ1-5; D is perhaps TRBD1 (6 bases). CDR3 size: 14 residues. Germline assignment: CDR1 LNHNV and CDR2 YYDKDF (reference sequence). The CDR3 reads CASSKVGGQQPQHF. CDR3 in DNA: TGTGCCAGCAGCAAAGTAGGGGGACAACAGCCCCAGCACTTT.

As concerns this clonotype: At one end the junction does not follow the germline gene, possibly because of a read error. V is TRBV9 and J is TRBJ2-2, with D maybe TRBD1 (5 bases). The CDR3 has 14 amino acids. The V gene's germline CDR1 is SGDLS and CDR2 YYNGEE. The CDR3 bases are TGTGCCAGCATCGTAGCCCTAAGGGGCGGGGAGCTGTTTTTT. Encoded protein: CASIVALRGGELFF.

CDR3 nucleotides: TGTGCCAGCAGCGTAGGTCTGGGGGCTCGAGCGGATGAGCAGTTCTTC. This gives the protein CASSVGLGARADEQFF. The V call is TRBV9, the J call TRBJ2-1; D might be TRBD1 (6 bases). CDR3 length equals 16 residues. V was clipped by 0 bases and J by 8 bases, with 18 bases between them. Germline V gene lookup returns CDR1 SGDLS and CDR2 YYNGEE.

Of note for this clonotype: The missing conserved phenylalanine or tryptophan at the end of this CDR3 makes a read error likely. The V and J genes are TRBV2 and TRBJ2-4; D might be TRBD2 (5 bases). The CDR3 spans 12 residues. V dropped 8 bases and J dropped 12 bases, with 17 bases sitting between them. In germline, CDR1 is SNHLY, CDR2 FYNNEI. CDR3 loop: CASGGAGKDQYY. CDR3 nucleotide sequence: TGTGCCAGCGGAGGAGCTGGGAAAGATCAGTACTAC.

Details on this clonotype: Mismatch with germline at one junction end may stem from a read error. The rearrangement links TRBV2 to TRBJ2-1; D might be TRBD1 or TRBD2, each matching 6 bases. The CDR3 consists of 15 residues. Germline-derived CDR1 and CDR2 are SNHLY and FYNNEI. CDR3: CASSRARGANTEHFF. The CDR3 coding sequence is TGTGCCAGCAGTAGGGCTAGGGGGGCGAACACTGAACATTTCTTT.

This clonotype has ten or more counts. The CDR3 region is CASSQGSGRVVGEKLFF. Here the CDR3 DNA reads TGTGCCAGCAGCCAAGGTTCAGGGCGAGTAGTGGGTGAAAAACTGTTTTTT. The genes are TRBV4-2 and TRBJ1-4; a weak D match, TRBD1 (5 bases). CDR3 length equals 17 residues. Trimming shortened V by 1 base and J by 7 bases, and 19 bases separated the two germline ends. In germline, CDR1 is LGHNA, CDR2 YNFKEQ.

Details on this clonotype: The junction departs from germline at one end; a sequencing error may be responsible. The chain uses TRBV7-3 and TRBJ2-3; D might be TRBD1 or TRBD2, each matching 6 bases. The germline CDR1 and CDR2 sequences are SGHTA and FQGTGA. This CDR3 is 14 amino acids long. In DNA, the CDR3 is TGTGCCAGCAGCTCGGAGGGGGGTCCCAAGACGCCGTGTTTT. It specifies CASSSEGGPKTPCF.

The chain joins TRBV24-1 to TRBJ2-1, with D possibly being TRBD1 or TRBD2 (6 bases each). The V gene lost 11 bases and the J gene lost 3 bases, with 22 bases spanning the gap. Germline lookup yields CDR1 KGHDR and CDR2 SFDVKD. The CDR3 extends over 16 amino acids. The CDR3 region is CASSVGGTQCYNEQFF. The CDR3 DNA reads as TGTGCCAGCAGCGTAGGAGGGACACAGTGCTACAATGAGCAGTTCTTC.

V gene TRBV7-9 combines with J gene TRBJ1-2; the D is unclear. Germline CDR1 and CDR2: SEHNR and FQNEAQ (reference sequence). Trimming removed 3 bases at V and 10 bases at J, with 21 bases between. The CDR3 is 15 amino acids. The CDR3 DNA reads TGTGCCAGCAGCTTGACAAGAAGCGGCGACAACGACTACACCTTC. Translation gives CASSLTRSGDNDYTF. Filled out from reference TRBV7-9 and TRBJ1-2, the complete variable domain reads DTGVSQNPRHKITKRGQNVTFRCDPISEHNRLYWYRQTLGQGPEFLTYFQNEAQLEKSRLLSDRFSAERPKGSFSTLEIQRTEQGDSAMYLCASSLTRSGDNDYTFGSGTRLTVV.

This clonotype was found many times. As the CDR3 is not closed by the conserved phenylalanine or tryptophan, this likely results from a read error. It is unclear where the CDR3 begins or ends on the DNA, so no DNA is shown, and the CDR3 is as TCRdb lists it. The chain recombines TRBV7-8 with TRBJ2-3; the table's D gene call, TRBD1, was not cross checked with the DNA. The CDR3 is made up of 13 amino acids, end residues included. Germline CDR1 reads SGHVS; CDR2 reads FQNEAQ. CDR3 protein: CASSQGGGNGQDE.

The table lists this clonotype with a count of one. This sequence joins TRBV11-3 and TRBJ2-7; D possibly uses TRBD1 or TRBD2 (6 bases each). Germline V gives CDR1 SGHNT, CDR2 YENEEA. The CDR3 extends over 18 amino acids. CDR3 DNA sequence: TGTGCCAGCAGCCTCCCGCCAGGGAGGACAGCCCTTTCCTACGTGCAGTACGTC. Protein sequence: CASSLPPGRTALSYVQYV.

The genes are TRBV7-8 and TRBJ2-3, with D unclear. This CDR3 region has 16 residues. The ends were cut back, 4 bases at V and 11 bases at J, with 25 bases in the middle. Germline assignment: CDR1 SGHVS and CDR2 FQNEAQ. The CDR3 reads CASSSSVTGGQYMQYF. CDR3 in DNA: TGTGCCAGCAGCTCCTCGGTTACGGGTGGCCAGTATATGCAGTATTTT.

The rearrangement uses TRBV19 and TRBJ1-2, with D possibly being TRBD1 or TRBD2 (5 bases each). The J call may not be correct, given that the DNA end is closer to TRBJ2-1. In germline, CDR1 is LNHDA, CDR2 SQIVND (reference sequence). The CDR3 is 15 amino acids. As DNA, the CDR3 is TGTGCCAGCAGCATAGGTAGAGGGGCAAACTATGAGCAGTTCTTC. Translating gives CASSIGRGANYEQFF.

Notes on this clonotype: The final CDR3 position lacks the conserved phenylalanine or tryptophan, pointing to a likely read error. Because the CDR3's place on the DNA is in doubt, the DNA is left out and the CDR3 is given as listed by TCRdb. The chain links TRBV7-4 to TRBJ2-1. The CDR3 is 12 residues long, ends included. CDR1 is SGHVT, CDR2 SQSDAQ, per germline. CDR3 sequence reads: CASSSLENEQTL.

This clonotype was observed at least ten times. The V and J genes are TRBV6-6 and TRBJ2-1, with 14 bases lining up with TRBD2. CDR3 size: 16 residues. Germline CDR1 and CDR2: MNHNY and SVGAGI (reference sequence). V shed 3 bases and J 8 bases; nucleotides not matched to a gene: 6. The CDR3: CASSYRRLAGGDEQFF. Written as DNA, the CDR3 is TGTGCCAGCAGTTATCGCCGACTAGCGGGAGGGGATGAGCAGTTCTTC.

This clonotype has only a few counts. The chain is built from TRBV7-9 and TRBJ2-1; 10 bases fit TRBD1. The CDR3 is 16 amino acids. V lost 5 bases, J lost 12 bases, and 16 bases stayed unmatched. Germline V gives CDR1 SEHNR, CDR2 FQNEAQ (reference sequence). CDR3 loop: CASSPGTGDHTDAQFF. In DNA form, the CDR3 reads TGTGCCAGCAGCCCCGGGACAGGGGATCACACAGATGCGCAGTTCTTC.

To note about this clonotype: One junction end disagrees with the germline gene, perhaps due to a read error. This chain joins TRBV9 and TRBJ2-7, with 9 bases matching TRBD2. Germline lookup yields CDR1 SGDLS and CDR2 YYNGEE. The CDR3 has 14 residues. CDR3 DNA sequence: TGTGCCAGCAGCTTCGCGGGGGGGGACACCGAGCAGCACTTC. Translating it yields CASSFAGGDTEQHF.

The chain is built from TRBV7-2 and TRBJ2-7; D may correspond to TRBD1 or TRBD2 (7 bases each). V lost 8 bases to trimming and J lost 4 bases, with 30 bases between them. This CDR3 comprises 18 residues. Germline V gene data show CDR1 as SGHTA and CDR2 as FQGNSA. CDR3 sequence reads: CASVPREGARDPSYEQYV. DNA for the CDR3: TGTGCCAGCGTACCGAGGGAGGGGGCGAGAGACCCATCATACGAGCAGTACGTC.

DNA for the CDR3: TGTGCCAGCAGCTCCCAGGGGGCGCGAAGCGGGGTGTTGTTTTTT. Translation gives CASSSQGARSGVLFF. V usage is TRBV7-8 and J usage is TRBJ2-2; possibly TRBD1 for D (8 bases). Germline CDR1 SGHVS, CDR2 FQNEAQ. This CDR3 contains 15 residues. Trimming took off 4 bases at V and 15 bases at J, with 24 bases between the two ends.

The chain recombines TRBV5-6 with TRBJ2-7; D not resolved. Trimming took 0 bases from V and 3 from J, leaving 7 bases between them. Germline V gene data show CDR1 as SGHDT and CDR2 as YYEEEE. This CDR3 region has 13 residues. This CDR3 reads CASSLDTRYEQYV. The CDR3 nucleotides are TGTGCCAGCAGCTTGGACACCCGCTACGAGCAGTACGTC.

This CDR3 is CASSLGGGRYAQYV. Written as DNA, the CDR3 is TGTGCCAGCAGCTTAGGGGGGGGACGGTACGCGCAGTACGTC. V and J are TRBV7-8 and TRBJ2-7, with 7 bases matching TRBD2. CDR1 and CDR2 (germline): SGHVS, FQNEAQ. The CDR3 has 14 residues.

This clonotype appeared a few times. The chain links TRBV9 to TRBJ2-2; the D call may be TRBD1 or TRBD2 (6 bases each). Trimming shortened V by 7 bases and J by 16 bases, and 23 bases separated the two germline ends. Germline CDR1 reads SGDLS; CDR2 reads YYNGEE. This CDR3 is 13 amino acids long. CDR3 DNA sequence: TGTGCCAGCGGCGCCGGGGGCACAGATACGCAGTTTTTT. Its protein is CASGAGGTDTQFF.

In this sample, this clonotype turned up once. The chain links TRBV2 to TRBJ1-1; weak D call: TRBD1 (5 bases). The CDR3 contains 16 residues. Trimming shortened V by 6 bases and J by 0 bases, and 17 bases separated the two germline ends. The germline V gene has CDR1 SNHLY and CDR2 FYNNEI. The CDR3 region is CASSDIRGGMNTEAFF. The CDR3 DNA reads TGTGCCAGCAGCGACATAAGGGGAGGAATGAACACTGAAGCTTTCTTT.

This clonotype was observed many times. V gene TRBV6-2 or TRBV6-3 combines with J gene TRBJ2-2, with a tentative D call TRBD2 (6 bases). The CDR3 runs to 14 residues. The germline V gene has CDR1 MNHEY and CDR2 SVGEGT. Trimming cost V 5 bases and J 9 bases, with 16 bases left between them. The CDR3 reads CASSTARGGWELFF. In DNA form, the CDR3 reads TGTGCCAGCAGTACCGCCCGTGGGGGGTGGGAGCTGTTTTTT.

This clonotype was observed once. This chain uses TRBV7-2 with TRBJ1-2; weak D call: TRBD1 (6 bases). This CDR3 is 14 amino acids long. V lost 10 bases and J 4 bases, leaving 19 bases between the germline ends. Per the germline V gene, CDR1 is SGHTA and CDR2 is FQGNSA. The CDR3: CAISAGRGGYGYTF. The CDR3 DNA follows: TGTGCCATCAGTGCGGGCAGGGGCGGCTATGGCTACACCTTC.

Only a few counts were recorded for this clonotype. Because the CDR3's place on the DNA is in doubt, the DNA is left out and the CDR3 is given as listed by TCRdb. The chain carries TRBV7-9 and TRBJ1-2; TRBD1, as called in the table, went unchecked against the DNA. Germline V lookup: CDR1 SEHNR, CDR2 FQNEAQ (reference sequence). The CDR3 length is 15 residues, termini included. CDR3 sequence reads: CAGQGARETQYVGTF.

The chain joins TRBV24-1 to TRBJ2-7; TRBD1 is a possible D gene (7 bases). Looked up from germline, CDR1 is KGHDR and CDR2 is SFDVKD. Trimming stripped 11 bases from V and 1 base from J, with 29 bases between. The CDR3 extends over 18 amino acids. CDR3 loop: CASSLRLEGTALSYEQYV. The CDR3 nucleotides are TGTGCCAGCAGCCTTCGACTAGAGGGGACAGCCCTTTCCTACGAGCAGTACGTC.

On this clonotype: Given the absence of the conserved phenylalanine or tryptophan at the CDR3 end, a read error is likely. The chain couples TRBV20-1 to TRBJ1-4; D possibly corresponds to TRBD1 (6 bases). This CDR3 is 16 amino acids long. Trimming pared 4 bases from V and 6 bases from J, leaving 21 bases between. Per germline, CDR1 DFQATT and CDR2 SNEGSKA (reference sequence). CDR3 nucleotides: TGCAGTGCTATCGGGGGCAGAGACAAGGGAGATGAAAAACTGTTTCTT. It translates to CSAIGGRDKGDEKLFL.

Turning to this clonotype: Likely a read error: the CDR3 ends without its conserved phenylalanine or tryptophan. Because the CDR3's place on the DNA is in doubt, the DNA is left out and the CDR3 is given as listed by TCRdb. The rearrangement links TRBV7-9 to TRBJ2-3; the table names TRBD1, a call not compared with the DNA. Ends included, the CDR3 has 13 residues. Germline V gene data show CDR1 as SEHNR and CDR2 as FQNEAQ (reference sequence). The CDR3 sequence is CASSSGEPPTDTQ.